One and the same sample provided the 15 T cell receptor beta chains below, sequenced in a study of PD-1 blockade in classical Hodgkin lymphoma. Profiling relied on immunoSEQ multiplex PCR, and the TCRdb table lists in-frame clones only, not all of them. This table has approximately 84,000 clones, about 83% appearing once. Time point reported: cycle 4 day 1 (C4D1), after five to seven weeks of nivolumab. All the patients suffered relapse after autologous stem cell transplantation, and brentuximab vedotin exposure differed. Material: peripheral blood mononuclear cells (PBMCs), obtained before the fourth cycle of nivolumab. The receptors derive from a human donor with classical Hodgkin lymphoma.

V gene TRBV9 combines with J gene TRBJ1-5, with TRBD1 as a possible D gene (5 bases). Germline V gene data show CDR1 as SGDLS and CDR2 as YYNGEE. The CDR3 has 15 amino acids. Trimming took 3 bases from V and 7 from J, leaving 17 bases between them. CDR3 in amino acids: CASSESGGSGQPQHF. The CDR3 DNA is TGTGCCAGCAGCGAGTCGGGGGGATCTGGCCAGCCCCAGCATTTT.

This clone is medium-sized. CDR3 bases: TGTGCCAGCAGCAAACTAAGGCACACCTATGGCTACACCTTC. Translation: CASSKLRHTYGYTF. The chain has TRBV21-1 and TRBJ1-2. TRBV21-1 is annotated as a pseudogene. CDR3 length equals 14 residues.

The chain couples TRBV10-3 to TRBJ1-2, with 8 bases identical to TRBD1. CDR1 is ENHRY, CDR2 SYGVKD, per germline. J gave up 8 bases and V 3 bases, and 8 bases lay outside the gene matches. The length of the CDR3 is 14 residues. Here the CDR3 DNA reads TGTGCCATCAGTGACATTCAGGGGGCTGGAGGCTACACCTTC. Translation: CAISDIQGAGGYTF.

The genes are TRBV5-5 and TRBJ2-5; D might be TRBD1 (6 bases). Trimming removed 7 bases from V and 1 base from J, with 17 bases in between. Germline CDR1 is SGHKS and CDR2 is YYEKEE (reference sequence). The CDR3 extends over 15 amino acids. CDR3 in DNA: TGTGCCAGCTCCTCTGGTTCAGGGGTCCAAGAGACCCAGTACTTC. It yields the protein CASSSGSGVQETQYF.

The rearrangement uses TRBV10-3 and TRBJ2-7, with D possibly TRBD1 on 6 matching bases. This CDR3 region has 14 residues. Germline CDR1 is ENHRY and CDR2 is SYGVKD. V dropped 5 bases and J dropped 3 bases, with 14 bases sitting between them. The CDR3 nucleotides read TGTGCCATCAGTAATCGGGACACCGTCTACGAGCAGTACTTC. Encoded protein: CAISNRDTVYEQYF.

J is TRBJ1-1 and V is TRBV10-2; D gene ambiguous. This CDR3 is 13 amino acids long. Trimming took 4 bases from V and 1 from J, leaving 7 bases between them. Per germline, CDR1 WSHSY and CDR2 SAAADI. CDR3 region: CASSGAENTEAFF. The CDR3 DNA reads as TGCGCCAGCAGTGGAGCCGAGAACACTGAAGCTTTCTTT.

The chain employs TRBV19 and TRBJ2-3; 8 bases are shared with TRBD1. This CDR3 has 16 residues. The junction had 9 bases not matched to a gene; V was cut back by 1 base and J by 6 bases. Germline V lookup: CDR1 LNHDA, CDR2 SQIVND (reference sequence). This CDR3 is CASSIAGRGPGDTQYF. The CDR3 region has the DNA TGTGCCAGTAGTATAGCGGGCAGGGGGCCGGGGGATACGCAGTATTTT.

This chain connects TRBV7-2 to TRBJ2-1; 7 nucleotides match TRBD2. Germline values: CDR1 SGHTA, CDR2 FQGNSA. The trim removed 2 bases at V and 6 bases at J, leaving 10 bases unmatched. The CDR3 spans 16 residues. The CDR3 nucleotides are TGTGCCAGCAGCTTACCTCCGGGGGGAAGGGTCAATGAGCAGTTCTTC. The encoded protein is CASSLPPGGRVNEQFF. The full variable domain, completed using reference TRBV7-2 and TRBJ2-1, is GAGVSQSPSNKVTEKGKDVELRCDPISGHTALYWYRQSLGQGLEFLIYFQGNSAPDKSGLPSDRFSAERTGGSVSTLTIQRTQQEDSAVYLCASSLPPGGRVNEQFFGPGTRLTVL.

The chain couples TRBV6-1 to TRBJ1-1; 12 bases map to TRBD1. The CDR3 is 14 amino acids. V shed 8 bases and J 12 bases; nucleotides not matched to a gene: 13. Germline assignment: CDR1 MNHNS and CDR2 SASEGT. The CDR3 DNA sequence: TGTGCCAGCTTGGGTGTTCCGGGACAGGGGGCAACTTTCTTT. Translating gives CASLGVPGQGATFF.

The chain joins TRBV14 to TRBJ2-3, with 7 bases matching TRBD1. The germline V gene has CDR1 SGHDN and CDR2 FVKESK. J lost 1 base, V lost 2 bases, and 3 bases had no gene match. The CDR3 sequence is 15 residues long. This CDR3 reads CASSQLTGGTDTQYF. The CDR3 nucleotides read TGTGCCAGCAGCCAACTCACAGGGGGCACAGATACGCAGTATTTT.

Only one count was recorded for this clone. The chain links TRBV14 to TRBJ2-3, with D maybe TRBD2 (6 bases). The CDR3 consists of 14 residues. CDR1 and CDR2 (germline): SGHDN, FVKESK. Trimming took off 3 bases at V and 2 bases at J, with 9 bases between the two ends. In nucleotides, the CDR3 is TGTGCCAGCAGCCACCTAGCGTACACAGATACGCAGTATTTT. It is translated as CASSHLAYTDTQYF.

The V gene is TRBV28, the J gene TRBJ2-7; 8 nucleotides align to TRBD2. The CDR3 runs 20 residues. Trimming at V came to 7 bases and at J to 6 bases, leaving 29 bases not matched to a gene. CDR1 and CDR2 from the germline V gene are MDHEN and SYDVKM. The CDR3 coding sequence is TGTGCCAGCACGAGTGGGGCTAGCGGCAGTCTGGCGGCCGGGAGGGTCGAGCAGTACTTC. Amino acid sequence: CASTSGASGSLAAGRVEQYF. Drawing the rest from reference TRBV28 and TRBJ2-7, the complete variable domain is DVKVTQSSRYLVKRTGEKVFLECVQDMDHENMFWYRQDPGLGLRLIYFSYDVKMKEKGDIPEGYSVSREKKERFSLILESASTNQTSMYLCASTSGASGSLAAGRVEQYFGPGTRLTVT.

J is TRBJ2-3 and V is TRBV5-1; no firm D call. The V gene lost 1 base and the J gene lost 3 bases, with 12 bases spanning the gap. Germline CDR1 reads SGHRS; CDR2 reads YFSETQ. The CDR3 extends over 15 amino acids. As DNA, the CDR3 is TGCGCCAGCAGCTTGATGGGGTCAAAGACAGATACGCAGTATTTT. Protein: CASSLMGSKTDTQYF.

Sample share makes this clone medium-sized. The V and J genes are TRBV19 and TRBJ1-2; TRBD1 agrees at 7 bases. Germline V gene sequence: CDR1 LNHDA, CDR2 SQIVND (reference sequence). J lost 6 bases, V lost 4 bases, and 5 bases had no gene match. The CDR3 sequence is 13 residues long. CDR3 nucleotides: TGTGCCAGTAGTAGAGGACAGGTCAATGGCTACACCTTC. Protein product: CASSRGQVNGYTF.

The rearrangement joins TRBV28 to TRBJ1-2; TRBD1 is a possible D gene (5 bases). Deletions cut 3 bases from V and 5 bases from J, with 16 bases between. Looked up from germline, CDR1 is MDHEN and CDR2 is SYDVKM. CDR3 length equals 15 residues. CDR3 residues: CASSFEGPRGYGYTF. The DNA for the CDR3 is TGTGCCAGCAGTTTCGAGGGACCCCGGGGTTATGGCTACACCTTC.